This T cell receptor beta chain is from a study of T-cell reconstitution after alpha-beta-depleted transplantation in children. This sample's TCRbeta library carried unique molecular identifier barcodes. TCRdb analysed the PCR reads with MiXCR anew, one entry per CDR3 protein. The sample consists of hundreds of thousands of distinct CDR3 sequences, roughly 17% of them appearing once. This clonotype turned up a few times. Germline V gene data show CDR1 as SGHRS and CDR2 as YFSETQ. The CDR3 totals 14 residues. V shed 6 bases and J 3 bases; nucleotides not matched to a gene: 4. The source is a human donor who donated a stem cell graft to a child with acute myeloid leukemia. The chain couples TRBV5-1 to TRBJ2-1, with 9 bases identical to TRBD1. Sequencing used PBMCs from the stem cell graft donor, obtained from the stem cell graft. This chain's CDR3 is CASNRDRVYNEQFF. Here the CDR3 DNA reads TGCGCCAGCAATCGGGACAGGGTCTACAATGAGCAGTTCTTC.